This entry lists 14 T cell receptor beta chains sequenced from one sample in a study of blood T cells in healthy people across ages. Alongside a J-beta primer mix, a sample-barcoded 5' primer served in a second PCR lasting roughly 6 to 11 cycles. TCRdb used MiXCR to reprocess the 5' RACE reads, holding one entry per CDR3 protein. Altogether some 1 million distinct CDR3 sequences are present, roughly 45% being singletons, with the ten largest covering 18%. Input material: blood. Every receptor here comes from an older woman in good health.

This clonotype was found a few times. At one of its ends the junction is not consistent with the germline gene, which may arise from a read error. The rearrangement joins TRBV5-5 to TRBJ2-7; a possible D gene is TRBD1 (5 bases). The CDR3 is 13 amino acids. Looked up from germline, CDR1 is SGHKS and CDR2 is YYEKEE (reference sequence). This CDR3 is CASTLGPNYEQYF. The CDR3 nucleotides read TGTGCCAGCACCTTGGGGCCGAACTACGAGCAGTACTTC.

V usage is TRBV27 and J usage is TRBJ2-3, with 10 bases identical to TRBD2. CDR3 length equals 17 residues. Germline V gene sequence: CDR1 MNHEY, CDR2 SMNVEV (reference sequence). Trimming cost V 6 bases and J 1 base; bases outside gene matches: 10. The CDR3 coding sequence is TGTGCCAGCAGGCCGAACGCGGGACTAGCGCGCACAGATACGCAGTATTTT. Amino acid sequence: CASRPNAGLARTDTQYF.

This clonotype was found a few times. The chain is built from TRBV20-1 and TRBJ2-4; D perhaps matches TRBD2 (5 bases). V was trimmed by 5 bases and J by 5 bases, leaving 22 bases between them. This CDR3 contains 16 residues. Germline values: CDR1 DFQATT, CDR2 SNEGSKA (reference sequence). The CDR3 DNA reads TGCAGTGCTCCCCCGGTCGTTGGGAGAACCCAAAACATTCAGTACTTC. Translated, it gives CSAPPVVGRTQNIQYF.

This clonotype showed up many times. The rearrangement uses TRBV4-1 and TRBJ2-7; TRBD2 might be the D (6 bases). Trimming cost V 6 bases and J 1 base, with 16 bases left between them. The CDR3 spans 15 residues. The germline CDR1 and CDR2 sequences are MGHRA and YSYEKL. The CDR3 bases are TGCGCCAGCAGAACCCGGGACGGGGGTTCCTACGAGCAGTACTTC. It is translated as CASRTRDGGSYEQYF.

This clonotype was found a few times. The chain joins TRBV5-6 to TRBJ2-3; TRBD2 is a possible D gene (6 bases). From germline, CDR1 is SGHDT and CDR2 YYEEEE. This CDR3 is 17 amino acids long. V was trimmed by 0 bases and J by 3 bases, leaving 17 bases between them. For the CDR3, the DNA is TGTGCCAGCAGCTTGGGCCGACTCGGGAGTGGAACAGATACGCAGTATTTT. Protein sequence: CASSLGRLGSGTDTQYF.

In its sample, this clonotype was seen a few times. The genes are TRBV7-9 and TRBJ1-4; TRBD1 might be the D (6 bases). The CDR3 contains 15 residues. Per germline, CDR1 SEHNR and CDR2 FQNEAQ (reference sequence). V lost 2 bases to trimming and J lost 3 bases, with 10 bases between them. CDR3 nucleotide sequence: TGTGCCAGCAGCTTACTAACAGGGTCTAATGAAAAACTGTTTTTT. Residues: CASSLLTGSNEKLFF.

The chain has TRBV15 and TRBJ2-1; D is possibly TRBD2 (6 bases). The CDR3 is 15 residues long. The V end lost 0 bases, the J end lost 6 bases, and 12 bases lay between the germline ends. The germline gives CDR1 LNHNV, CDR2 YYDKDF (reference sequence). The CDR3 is CATSREPAGPNEQFF. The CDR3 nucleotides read TGTGCCACCAGCAGAGAACCCGCGGGACCCAATGAGCAGTTCTTC.

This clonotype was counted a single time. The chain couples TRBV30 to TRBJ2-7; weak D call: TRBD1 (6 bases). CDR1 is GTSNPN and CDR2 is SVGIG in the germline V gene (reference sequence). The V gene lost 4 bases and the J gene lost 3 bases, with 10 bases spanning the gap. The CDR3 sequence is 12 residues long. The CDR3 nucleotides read TGTGCCTGGAATACAGGGAACTACGAGCAGTACTTC. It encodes CAWNTGNYEQYF.

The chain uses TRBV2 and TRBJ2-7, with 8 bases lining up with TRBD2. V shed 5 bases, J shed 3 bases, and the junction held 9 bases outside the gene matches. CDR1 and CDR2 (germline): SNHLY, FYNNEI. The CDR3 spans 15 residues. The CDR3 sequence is CASSLRGRTNYEQYF. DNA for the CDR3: TGTGCCAGCAGTTTGCGCGGGAGGACAAACTACGAGCAGTACTTC.

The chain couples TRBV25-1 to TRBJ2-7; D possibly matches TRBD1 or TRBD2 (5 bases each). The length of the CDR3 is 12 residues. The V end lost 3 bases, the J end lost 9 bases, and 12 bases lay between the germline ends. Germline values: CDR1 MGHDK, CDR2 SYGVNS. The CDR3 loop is CASSDGTCAQYF. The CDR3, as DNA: TGTGCCAGCAGTGATGGGACGTGCGCGCAGTACTTC.

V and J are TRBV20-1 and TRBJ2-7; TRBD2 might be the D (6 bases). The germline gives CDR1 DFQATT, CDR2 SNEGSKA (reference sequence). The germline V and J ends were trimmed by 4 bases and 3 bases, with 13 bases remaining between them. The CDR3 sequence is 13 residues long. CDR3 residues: CSAIPGVGYEQYF. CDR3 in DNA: TGCAGTGCTATCCCGGGAGTGGGCTACGAGCAGTACTTC.

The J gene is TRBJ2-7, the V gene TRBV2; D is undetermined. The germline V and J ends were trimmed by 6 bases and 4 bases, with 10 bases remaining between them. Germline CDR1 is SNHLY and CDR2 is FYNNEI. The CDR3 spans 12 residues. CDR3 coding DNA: TGTGCCAGCAGGCGTGCAGGTTACGAGCAGTACTTC. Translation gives CASRRAGYEQYF.

The CDR3 sequence is CASSPWGVQYDEQYF. The CDR3 DNA sequence: TGCGCCAGCAGCCCGTGGGGGGTACAGTACGACGAGCAGTACTTC. The chain combines TRBV5-1 with TRBJ2-7; weak D call: TRBD2 (6 bases). With 4 bases removed from V and 5 bases from J, the gap between germline ends came to 19 bases. CDR3 length: 15 residues. The germline gives CDR1 SGHRS, CDR2 YFSETQ.

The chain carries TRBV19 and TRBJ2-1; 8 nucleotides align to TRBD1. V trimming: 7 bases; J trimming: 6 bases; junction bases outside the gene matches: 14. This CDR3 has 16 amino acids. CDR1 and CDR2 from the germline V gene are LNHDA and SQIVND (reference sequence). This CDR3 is CASTRYARGRGNEQFF. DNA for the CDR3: TGTGCCAGTACTCGGTACGCCAGGGGGCGAGGCAATGAGCAGTTCTTC.